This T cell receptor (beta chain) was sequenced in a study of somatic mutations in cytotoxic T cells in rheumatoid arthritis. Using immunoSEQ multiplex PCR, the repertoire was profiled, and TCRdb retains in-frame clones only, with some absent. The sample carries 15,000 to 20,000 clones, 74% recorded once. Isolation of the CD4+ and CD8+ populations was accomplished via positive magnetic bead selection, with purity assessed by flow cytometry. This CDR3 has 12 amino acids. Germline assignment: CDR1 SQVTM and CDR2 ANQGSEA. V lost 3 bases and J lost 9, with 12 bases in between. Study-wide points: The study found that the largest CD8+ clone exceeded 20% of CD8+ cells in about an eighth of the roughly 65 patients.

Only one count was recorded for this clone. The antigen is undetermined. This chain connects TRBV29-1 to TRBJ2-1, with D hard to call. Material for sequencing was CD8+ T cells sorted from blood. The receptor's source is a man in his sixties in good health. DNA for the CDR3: TGCAGCGTTGAGCGGAGAGTGGCTGAGCAGTTCTTC. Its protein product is CSVERRVAEQFF.